This T cell receptor beta chain was sequenced during a study of Ad26.COV2.S vaccination and SARS-CoV-2 variants. Study-wide results and caveats: Spike-specific TCR breadth was greater after Ad26.COV2.S than placebo.

The table came from immunoSEQ multiplex PCR; TCRdb's copy has only in-frame clones and leaves some out. The data contain roughly 680,000 clones, more than 70% of them singletons. A remark on this clone: Its antigen is undetermined.

The V and J ends lost 6 bases and 3 bases respectively, with 9 bases between them. This CDR3 comprises 13 residues. Germline CDR1 is LGHDT and CDR2 is YNNKEL (reference sequence). The treatment: roughly 19 received Ad26.COV2.S at low or high dose, single or two shots; a few received placebo; per-sample allocation not given. At day 63 after the first vaccine or placebo injection, samples were drawn. This clonotype was sampled from a person between 18 and 60 years old who received the Ad26.COV2.S COVID-19 vaccine or a placebo. The rearrangement links TRBV3-1 (or the pseudogene TRBV3-2) to TRBJ1-5, with no clear D. Sample: peripheral blood, taken in a trial of Ad26.COV2.S vaccine versus placebo. As DNA, the CDR3 is TGTGCCAGCAGTTTTAGCACCAATCAGCCCCAGCATTTT. It yields the protein CASSFSTNQPQHF.